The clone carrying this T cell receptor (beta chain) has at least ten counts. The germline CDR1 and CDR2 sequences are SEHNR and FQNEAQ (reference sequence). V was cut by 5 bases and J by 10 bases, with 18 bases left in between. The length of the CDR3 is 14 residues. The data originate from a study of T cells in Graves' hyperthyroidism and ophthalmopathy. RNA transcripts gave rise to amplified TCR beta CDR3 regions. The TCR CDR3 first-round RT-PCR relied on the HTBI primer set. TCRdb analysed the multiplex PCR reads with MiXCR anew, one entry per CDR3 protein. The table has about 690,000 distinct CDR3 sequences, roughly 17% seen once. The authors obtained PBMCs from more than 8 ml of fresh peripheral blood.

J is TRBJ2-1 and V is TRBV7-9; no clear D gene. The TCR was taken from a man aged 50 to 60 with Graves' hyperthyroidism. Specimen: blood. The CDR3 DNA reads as TGTGCCAGCAGCCCCAAGGGTTCGAGCAAGGAGCAGTTCTTC. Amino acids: CASSPKGSSKEQFF.